Sequencing of this T cell receptor (beta chain) was carried out in a study of blood T cell repertoires in COVID-19. As for the study in general: Sites in the United States, Italy and Spain provided acute and convalescent COVID-19 samples. PBMCs, B-cell-depleted T cells, or T cells were the source of the cDNA or gDNA that made up the material.

Source study methods: It was from reference gene primer amplification that nucleated cell counts were estimated. The table came from immunoSEQ multiplex PCR; TCRdb's copy has only in-frame clones and leaves some out. D and trimming come from the DNA, and the V and J calls and clone size come from that table. Among 140,000 or so clones listed, around 87% were seen once. As regards this clone: The junction departs from the called germline gene at one end, perhaps through a read error.

This CDR3 comprises 11 residues. The source is a middle-aged man who had recovered from COVID-19. The sequencing sample was made of peripheral blood. This rearrangement joins TRBV23-1 to TRBJ2-7; D is possibly TRBD1 (6 bases). TRBV23-1 is reported as an ORF; its role is uncertain. For the CDR3, the DNA is TGCGCCAGCAGTCAACGAGGGGGTAAGGGCTTC. As protein: CASSQRGGKGF.